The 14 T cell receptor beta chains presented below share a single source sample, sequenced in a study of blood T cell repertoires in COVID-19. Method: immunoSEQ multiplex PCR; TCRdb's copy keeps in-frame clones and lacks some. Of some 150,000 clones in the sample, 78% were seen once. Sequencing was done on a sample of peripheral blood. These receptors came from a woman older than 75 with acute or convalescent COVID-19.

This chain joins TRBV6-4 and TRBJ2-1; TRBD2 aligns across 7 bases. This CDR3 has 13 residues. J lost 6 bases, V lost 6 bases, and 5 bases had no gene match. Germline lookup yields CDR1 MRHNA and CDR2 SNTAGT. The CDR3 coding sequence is TGTGCCAGCAGGGGGGGGGAGACCAATGAGCAGTTCTTC. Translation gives CASRGGETNEQFF.

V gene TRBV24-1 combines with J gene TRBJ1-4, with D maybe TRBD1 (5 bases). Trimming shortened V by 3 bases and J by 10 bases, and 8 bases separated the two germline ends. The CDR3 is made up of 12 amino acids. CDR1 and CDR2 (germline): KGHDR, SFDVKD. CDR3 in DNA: TGTGCCACCAGTGATCTTGACAGAAAACTGTTTTTT. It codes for CATSDLDRKLFF.

CDR3 bases: TGCGCCAGCAGCTCACCGGGACAGTCCCTAATTGAAAAACTGTTTTTT. Its protein product is CASSSPGQSLIEKLFF. This chain connects TRBV4-1 to TRBJ1-4, with 7 bases that match TRBD1. This CDR3 has 16 residues. Germline-derived CDR1 and CDR2 are MGHRA and YSYEKL. J was trimmed by 7 bases and V by 5 bases; bases with no gene match: 13.

CDR3 region: CASSYRGNEQYF. CDR3 sequence (DNA): TGTGCCAGCAGTTACAGGGGGAACGAGCAGTACTTC. This chain links TRBV6-5 with TRBJ2-7; tentative D call: TRBD1 (6 bases). In germline, CDR1 is MNHEY, CDR2 SVGAGI. CDR3 length equals 12 residues. V lost 2 bases and J lost 5, with 7 bases in between.

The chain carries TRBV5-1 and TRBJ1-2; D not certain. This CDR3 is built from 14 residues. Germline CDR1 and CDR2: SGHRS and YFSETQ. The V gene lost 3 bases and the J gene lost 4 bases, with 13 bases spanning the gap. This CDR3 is CASSSPDGVYGYTF. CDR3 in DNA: TGCGCCAGCAGCTCCCCGGACGGGGTCTATGGCTACACCTTC.

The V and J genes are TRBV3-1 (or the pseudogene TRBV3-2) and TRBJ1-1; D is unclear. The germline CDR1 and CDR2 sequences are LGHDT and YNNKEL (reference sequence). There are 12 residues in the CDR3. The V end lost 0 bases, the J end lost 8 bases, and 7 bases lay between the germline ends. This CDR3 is CASSQDPREAFF. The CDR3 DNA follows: TGTGCCAGCAGCCAAGACCCCAGGGAAGCTTTCTTT.

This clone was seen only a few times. The CDR3 loop reads CASSLAGGGDTQYF. The CDR3 region has the DNA TGTGCCAGCAGCTTAGCGGGGGGAGGGGATACGCAGTATTTT. The gene calls are TRBV7-8 and TRBJ2-3, with 7 bases that match TRBD2. The CDR3 sequence is 14 residues long. Unmatched junction bases numbered 3, after V lost 0 bases and J lost 6 bases. Germline CDR1 reads SGHVS; CDR2 reads FQNEAQ.

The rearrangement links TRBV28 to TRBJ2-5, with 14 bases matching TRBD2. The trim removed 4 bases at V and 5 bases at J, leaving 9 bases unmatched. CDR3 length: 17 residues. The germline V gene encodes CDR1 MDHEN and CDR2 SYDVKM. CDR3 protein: CASSSTSGRALHETQYF. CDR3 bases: TGTGCCAGCAGTTCGACTAGCGGGAGGGCCCTTCACGAGACCCAGTACTTC.

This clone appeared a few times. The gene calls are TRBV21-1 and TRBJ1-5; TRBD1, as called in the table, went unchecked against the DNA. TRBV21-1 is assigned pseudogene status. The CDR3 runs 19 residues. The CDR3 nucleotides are TGTGCCAGCAGCAACCCGGACAGGGGAGAAGGTGTGGGCAATCAGCCCCAGCATTTT. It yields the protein CASSNPDRGEGVGNQPQHF.

CDR3 nucleotides: TGTGCCAGCAGGACAGGGGGAAAACTGTTTTTT. Translating gives CASRTGGKLFF. V usage is TRBV2 and J usage is TRBJ1-4; TRBD1 agrees at 9 bases. V trimming: 6 bases; J trimming: 10 bases; junction bases outside the gene matches: 0. CDR1 is SNHLY and CDR2 is FYNNEI in the germline V gene. The CDR3 is 11 residues long. Drawing the rest from reference TRBV2 and TRBJ1-4, the complete variable domain is EPEVTQTPSHQVTQMGQEVILRCVPISNHLYFYWYRQILGQKVEFLVSFYNNEISEKSEIFDDQFSVERPDGSNFTLKIRSTKLEDSAMYFCASRTGGKLFFGSGTQLSVL.

As DNA, the CDR3 is TGTGCCAGCAGCCTCTACACAGGGTCCTACGGAAACACCATATATTTT. It encodes CASSLYTGSYGNTIYF. The genes are TRBV14 and TRBJ1-3; maybe TRBD1 (6 bases). Germline V lookup: CDR1 SGHDN, CDR2 FVKESK. The CDR3 extends over 16 amino acids. Between the trimmed V and J ends, which lost 4 bases and 4 bases, there was a span of 17 bases.

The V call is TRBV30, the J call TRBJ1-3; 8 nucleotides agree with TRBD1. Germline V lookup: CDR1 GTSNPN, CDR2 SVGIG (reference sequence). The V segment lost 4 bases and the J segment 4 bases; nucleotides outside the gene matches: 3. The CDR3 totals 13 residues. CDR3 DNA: TGTGCCTGGACCGGACAGGGAGGAAACACCATATATTTT. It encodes CAWTGQGGNTIYF.

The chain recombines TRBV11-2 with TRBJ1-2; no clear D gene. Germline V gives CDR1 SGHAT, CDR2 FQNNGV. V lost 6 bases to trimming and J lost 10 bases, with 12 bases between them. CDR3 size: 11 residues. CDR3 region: CASRGGGPYTF. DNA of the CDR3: TGTGCCAGCAGGGGCGGAGGGCCCTACACCTTC.

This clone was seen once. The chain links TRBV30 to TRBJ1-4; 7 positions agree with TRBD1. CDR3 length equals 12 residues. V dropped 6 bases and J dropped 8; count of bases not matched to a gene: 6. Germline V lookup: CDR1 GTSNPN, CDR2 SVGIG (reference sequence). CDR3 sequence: CACDRAGEKLFF. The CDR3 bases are TGTGCCTGTGACAGGGCAGGAGAAAAACTGTTTTTT.